One T cell receptor (beta chain) is described in this entry. Generated by immunoSEQ multiplex PCR, the TCRdb table keeps only in-frame clones and is missing some. The sample yields some 150,000 clones, approximately 88% seen once. This entry comes from a study of T cell responses to AZD1222 COVID-19 vaccine. The CDR3 has 13 residues. V was clipped by 8 bases and J by 3 bases, with 13 bases between them. Germline V gene lookup returns CDR1 MDHEN and CDR2 SYDVKM. The V gene is TRBV28, the J gene TRBJ1-2; D is perhaps TRBD1 (5 bases). The sequencing used peripheral blood, collected on day 0 of MenACWY control vaccination. This receptor was taken from an adult in good health. The chain's CDR3 is CASGAGYDYGYTF. As DNA, the CDR3 is TGTGCCAGCGGGGCAGGGTATGACTATGGCTACACCTTC.